This paragraph reports one T cell receptor beta chain. Its antigen is unidentified. Only cases whose brain tissue showed the highest T cell transcript signatures were sequenced. The assay was immunoSEQ multiplex PCR, and TCRdb's table has in-frame clones only and misses some. The profile shows around 41,000 clones, 75% to 95% of them singletons. This sample was taken from a study of brain T cells in children with intractable seizures. V shed 0 bases and J shed 4 bases, with 17 bases lying between them. The CDR3 is 17 residues long. The germline V gene has CDR1 SGHTS and CDR2 YDEGEE. Study-wide results and caveats: Pre- and post-surgery blood differed in depth, so pre-surgery absences may be undersampling.

The sequencing used peripheral blood, collected at surgery. The chain uses TRBV5-8 and TRBJ1-5, with a tentative D call TRBD1 (6 bases). This clonotype was sampled from a girl aged 2-15 years with tuberous sclerosis and intractable seizures. CDR3 residues: CASSLGVGGESNQPQHF. DNA of the CDR3: TGTGCCAGCAGCTTGGGCGTTGGGGGCGAAAGTAATCAGCCCCAGCATTTT.